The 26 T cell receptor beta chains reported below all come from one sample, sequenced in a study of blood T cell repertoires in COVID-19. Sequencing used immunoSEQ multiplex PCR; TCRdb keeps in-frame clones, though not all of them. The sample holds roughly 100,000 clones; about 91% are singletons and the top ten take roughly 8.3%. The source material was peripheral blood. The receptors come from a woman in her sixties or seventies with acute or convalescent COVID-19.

CDR3 coding DNA: TGTGCCTGGAGGGGAAGGTGGACAGGGGGCTTTAGCTCTGGGGCCAACGTCCTGACTTTC. Its translation is CAWRGRWTGGFSSGANVLTF. The rearrangement joins TRBV30 to TRBJ2-6; the match to TRBD1 covers 11 bases. The V segment lost 3 bases and the J segment 0 bases; nucleotides outside the gene matches: 13. CDR3 size: 20 residues. The germline gives CDR1 GTSNPN, CDR2 SVGIG (reference sequence). The full variable domain, completed using reference TRBV30 and TRBJ2-6, is SQTIHQWPATLVQPVGSPLSLECTVEGTSNPNLYWYRQAAGRGLQLLFYSVGIGQISSEVPQNLSASRPQDRQFILSSKKLLLSDSGFYLCAWRGRWTGGFSSGANVLTFGAGSRLTVL.

The CDR3 loop reads CASTPQGQTDSPLHF. In nucleotides, the CDR3 is TGTGCCAGCACCCCACAGGGACAGACGGATTCACCCCTCCACTTT. This rearrangement joins TRBV7-2 to TRBJ1-6, with TRBD1 matching over 7 bases. This CDR3 has 15 residues. V trimming: 7 bases; J trimming: 8 bases; junction bases outside the gene matches: 11. CDR1 is SGHTA and CDR2 is FQGNSA in the germline V gene. Together with reference TRBV7-2 and TRBJ1-6, the CDR3 gives the full variable domain: GAGVSQSPSNKVTEKGKDVELRCDPISGHTALYWYRQSLGQGLEFLIYFQGNSAPDKSGLPSDRFSAERTGGSVSTLTIQRTQQEDSAVYLCASTPQGQTDSPLHFGNGTRLTVT.

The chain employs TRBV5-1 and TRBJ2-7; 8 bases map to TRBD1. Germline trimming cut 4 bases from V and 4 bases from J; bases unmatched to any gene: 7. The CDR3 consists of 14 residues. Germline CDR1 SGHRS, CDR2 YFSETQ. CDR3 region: CASSLPTGDYEQYF. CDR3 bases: TGCGCCAGCAGCCTACCGACAGGGGATTACGAGCAGTACTTC.

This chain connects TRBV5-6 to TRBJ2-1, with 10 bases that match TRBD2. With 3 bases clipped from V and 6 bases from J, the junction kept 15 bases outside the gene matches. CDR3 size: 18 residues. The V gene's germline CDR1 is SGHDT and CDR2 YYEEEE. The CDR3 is CASSSTGTSAIRGNEQFF. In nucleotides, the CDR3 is TGTGCCAGCAGCTCAACCGGGACTAGCGCCATACGAGGCAATGAGCAGTTCTTC.

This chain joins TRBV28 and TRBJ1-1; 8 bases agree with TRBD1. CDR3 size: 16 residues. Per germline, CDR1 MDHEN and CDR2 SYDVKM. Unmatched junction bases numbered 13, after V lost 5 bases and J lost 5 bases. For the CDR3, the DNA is TGTGCCAGCAGTCCCTGGAGGACAGGGATGAGAACTGAAGCTTTCTTT. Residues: CASSPWRTGMRTEAFF.

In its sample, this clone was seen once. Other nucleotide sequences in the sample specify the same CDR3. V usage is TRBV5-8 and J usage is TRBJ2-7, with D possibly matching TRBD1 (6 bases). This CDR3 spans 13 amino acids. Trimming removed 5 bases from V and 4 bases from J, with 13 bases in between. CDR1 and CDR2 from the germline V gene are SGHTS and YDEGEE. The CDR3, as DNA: TGTGCCAGCAGAAGAGGACAGAATTACGAGCAGTACTTC. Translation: CASRRGQNYEQYF.

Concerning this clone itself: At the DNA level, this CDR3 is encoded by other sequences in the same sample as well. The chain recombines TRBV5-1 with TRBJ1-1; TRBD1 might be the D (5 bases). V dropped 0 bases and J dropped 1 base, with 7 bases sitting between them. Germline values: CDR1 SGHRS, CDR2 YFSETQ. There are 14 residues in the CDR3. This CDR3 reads CASSLAGGNTEAFF. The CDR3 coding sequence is TGCGCCAGCAGCTTGGCGGGGGGGAACACTGAAGCTTTCTTT.

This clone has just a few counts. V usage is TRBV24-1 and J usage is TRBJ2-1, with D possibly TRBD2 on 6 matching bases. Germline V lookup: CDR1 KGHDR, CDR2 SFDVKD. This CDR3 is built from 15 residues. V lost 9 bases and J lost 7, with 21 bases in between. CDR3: CATGSGLQARNEQFF. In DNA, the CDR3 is TGTGCCACCGGATCGGGACTCCAGGCGCGAAATGAGCAGTTCTTC.

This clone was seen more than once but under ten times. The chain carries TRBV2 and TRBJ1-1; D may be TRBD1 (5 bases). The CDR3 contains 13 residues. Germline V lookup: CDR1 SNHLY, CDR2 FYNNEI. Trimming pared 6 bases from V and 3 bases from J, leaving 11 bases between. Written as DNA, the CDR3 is TGTGCCAGCAGCACGGAGGGGTACACTGAAGCTTTCTTT. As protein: CASSTEGYTEAFF.

The DNA for the CDR3 is TGTGCCAGCAGTCCAACGCGCCGCAGGGGACAATTCAACACTGAAGCTTTCTTT. It specifies CASSPTRRRGQFNTEAFF. The chain employs TRBV27 and TRBJ1-1, with D perhaps TRBD1 (6 bases). V was shortened by 5 bases and J by 2 bases, with 24 bases between the two germline ends. This CDR3 is 18 amino acids long. The germline CDR1 and CDR2 sequences are MNHEY and SMNVEV (reference sequence).

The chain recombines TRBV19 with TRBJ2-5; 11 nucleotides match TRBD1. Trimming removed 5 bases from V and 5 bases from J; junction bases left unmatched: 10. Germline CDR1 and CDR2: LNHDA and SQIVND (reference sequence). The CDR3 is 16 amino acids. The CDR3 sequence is CASSLSTGTGGETQYF. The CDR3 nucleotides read TGTGCCAGTAGTCTAAGCACCGGGACAGGGGGGGAGACCCAGTACTTC.

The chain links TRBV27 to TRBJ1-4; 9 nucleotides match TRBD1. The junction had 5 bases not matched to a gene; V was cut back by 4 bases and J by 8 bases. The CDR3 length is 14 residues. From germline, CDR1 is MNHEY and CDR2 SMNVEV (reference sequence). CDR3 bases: TGTGCCAGCAGTTCAGGACAGGGGAGAGAAAAACTGTTTTTT. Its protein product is CASSSGQGREKLFF.

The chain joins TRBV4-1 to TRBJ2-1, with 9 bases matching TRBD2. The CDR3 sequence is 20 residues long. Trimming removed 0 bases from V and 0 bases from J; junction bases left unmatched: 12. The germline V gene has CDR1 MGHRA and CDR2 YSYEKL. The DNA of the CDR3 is TGCGCCAGCAGCCAAGATTTGAGCCTAGCGGGGCCGAGCTCCTACAATGAGCAGTTCTTC. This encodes CASSQDLSLAGPSSYNEQFF.

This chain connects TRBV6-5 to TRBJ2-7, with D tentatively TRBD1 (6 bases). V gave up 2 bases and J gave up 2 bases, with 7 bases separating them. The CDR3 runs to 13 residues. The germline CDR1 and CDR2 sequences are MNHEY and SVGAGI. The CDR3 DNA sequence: TGTGCCAGCAGTTACGGACAGCCCTACGAGCAGTACTTC. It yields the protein CASSYGQPYEQYF.

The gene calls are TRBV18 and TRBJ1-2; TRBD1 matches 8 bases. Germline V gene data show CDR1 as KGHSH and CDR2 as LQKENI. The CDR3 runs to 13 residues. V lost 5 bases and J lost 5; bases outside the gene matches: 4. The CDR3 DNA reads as TGTGCCAGCTCAGAGGACAGGGAGTATGGCTACACCTTC. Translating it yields CASSEDREYGYTF.

The CDR3 DNA follows: TGTGCCAGCACCAGGGGACTAGCGGGAGTATGGTTCTTC. Encoded protein: CASTRGLAGVWFF. The rearrangement uses TRBV6-5 and TRBJ2-1; 14 bases fit TRBD2. This CDR3 region has 13 residues. Germline values: CDR1 MNHEY, CDR2 SVGAGI. J gave up 15 bases and V 7 bases, and 8 bases lay outside the gene matches.

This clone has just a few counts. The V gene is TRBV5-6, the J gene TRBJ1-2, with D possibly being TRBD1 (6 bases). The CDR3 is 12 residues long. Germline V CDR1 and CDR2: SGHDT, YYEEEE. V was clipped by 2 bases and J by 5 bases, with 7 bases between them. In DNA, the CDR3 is TGTGCCAGCAGCTTAGGACAGTATGGCTACACCTTC. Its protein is CASSLGQYGYTF.

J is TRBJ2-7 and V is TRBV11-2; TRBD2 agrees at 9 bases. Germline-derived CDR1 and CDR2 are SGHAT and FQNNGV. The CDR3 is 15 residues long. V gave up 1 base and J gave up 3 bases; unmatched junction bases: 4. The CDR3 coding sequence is TGTGCCAGCAGCTTAGTTAGCGGGGGTTACTACGAGCAGTACTTC. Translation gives CASSLVSGGYYEQYF.

The CDR3: CASSFLGTGVYGYTF. DNA for the CDR3: TGTGCCAGCAGCTTCTTAGGGACAGGGGTCTATGGCTACACCTTC. This sequence joins TRBV7-9 and TRBJ1-2, with 10 positions matching TRBD1. Germline loops: CDR1 SEHNR, CDR2 FQNEAQ (reference sequence). This CDR3 contains 15 residues. After removal of 3 bases from V and 4 bases from J, the junction contained 5 bases not matched to a gene. The full variable domain, in which reference TRBV7-9 and TRBJ1-2 provide the parts outside the CDR3, is DTGVSQNPRHKITKRGQNVTFRCDPISEHNRLYWYRQTLGQGPEFLTYFQNEAQLEKSRLLSDRFSAERPKGSFSTLEIQRTEQGDSAMYLCASSFLGTGVYGYTFGSGTRLTVV.

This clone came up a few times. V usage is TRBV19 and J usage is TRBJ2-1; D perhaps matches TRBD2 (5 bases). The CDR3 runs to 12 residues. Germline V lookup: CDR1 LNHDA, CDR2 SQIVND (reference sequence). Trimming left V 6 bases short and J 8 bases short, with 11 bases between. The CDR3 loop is CASRRERDEQFF. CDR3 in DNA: TGTGCCAGTAGGAGGGAGAGGGATGAGCAGTTCTTC.

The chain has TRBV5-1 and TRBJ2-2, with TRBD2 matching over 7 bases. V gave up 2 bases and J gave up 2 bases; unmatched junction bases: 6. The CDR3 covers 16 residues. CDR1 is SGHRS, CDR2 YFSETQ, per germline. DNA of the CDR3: TGCGCCAGCAGCTTAACCGGGACTACCAACACCGGGGAGCTGTTTTTT. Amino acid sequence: CASSLTGTTNTGELFF.

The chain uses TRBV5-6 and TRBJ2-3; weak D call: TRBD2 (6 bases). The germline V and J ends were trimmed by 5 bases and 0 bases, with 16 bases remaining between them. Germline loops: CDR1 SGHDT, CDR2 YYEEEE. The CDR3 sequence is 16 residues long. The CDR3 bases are TGTGCCAGCAGAAGTGGTTCGGGACTGAGCACAGATACGCAGTATTTT. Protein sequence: CASRSGSGLSTDTQYF.

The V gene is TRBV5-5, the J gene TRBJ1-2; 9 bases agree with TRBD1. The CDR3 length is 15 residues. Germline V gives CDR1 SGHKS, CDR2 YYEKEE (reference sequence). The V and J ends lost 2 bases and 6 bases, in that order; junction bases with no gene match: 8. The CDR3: CASSFYPQGADGYTF. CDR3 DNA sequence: TGTGCCAGCAGCTTCTACCCACAGGGGGCGGATGGCTACACCTTC. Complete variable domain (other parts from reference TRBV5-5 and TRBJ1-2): DAGVTQSPTHLIKTRGQQVTLRCSPISGHKSVSWYQQVLGQGPQFIFQYYEKEERGRGNFPDRFSARQFPNYSSELNVNALLLGDSALYLCASSFYPQGADGYTFGSGTRLTVV.

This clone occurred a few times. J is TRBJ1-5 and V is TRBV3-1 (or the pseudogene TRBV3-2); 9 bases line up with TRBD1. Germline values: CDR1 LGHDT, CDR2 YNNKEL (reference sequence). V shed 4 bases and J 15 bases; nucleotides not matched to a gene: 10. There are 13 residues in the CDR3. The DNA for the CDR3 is TGTGCCAGCAGCCCTTCGCCGGACAGGGGAAGGCATTTT. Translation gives CASSPSPDRGRHF.

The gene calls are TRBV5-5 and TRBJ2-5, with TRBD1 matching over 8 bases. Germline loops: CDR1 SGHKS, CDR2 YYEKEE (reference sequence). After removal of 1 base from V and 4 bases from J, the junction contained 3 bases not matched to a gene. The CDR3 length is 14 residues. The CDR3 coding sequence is TGTGCCAGCAGCTTGCCAGGGGGCCTAGAGACCCAGTACTTC. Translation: CASSLPGGLETQYF. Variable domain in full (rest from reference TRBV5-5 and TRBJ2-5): DAGVTQSPTHLIKTRGQQVTLRCSPISGHKSVSWYQQVLGQGPQFIFQYYEKEERGRGNFPDRFSARQFPNYSSELNVNALLLGDSALYLCASSLPGGLETQYFGPGTRLLVL.

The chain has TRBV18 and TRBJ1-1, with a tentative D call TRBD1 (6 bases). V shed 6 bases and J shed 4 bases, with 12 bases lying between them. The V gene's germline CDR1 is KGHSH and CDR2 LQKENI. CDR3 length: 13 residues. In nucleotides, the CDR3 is TGTGCCAGCTCGCCTCAAGGGGGCACTGAAGCTTTCTTT. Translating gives CASSPQGGTEAFF.